The clone carrying this T cell receptor beta chain was detected only once. Its antigen remains unidentified. A far larger clone lies a single base away; this is likely a read error. Sequencing libraries for TCR beta were prepared with iRepertoire HTBI primers and Arm-PCR of CDR3 regions. Each CDR3 protein gets one entry after TCRdb re-called the multiplex PCR reads with MiXCR. The data contain approximately 210,000 distinct CDR3 sequences, approximately 16% of them singletons. The sample comes from a study of regulatory T cells in long-lasting Graves disease. Study results and limitations: Whereas new patients shared some 970 public clonotypes, persistent patients shared more, at 2,741.

Time point noted: newly diagnosed GD, antithyroid drugs for less than 3 months. From RNA extracted from PBMCs, the TCR library was made. The CDR3 is made up of 13 amino acids. The sequences come from peripheral blood mononuclear cells (PBMCs), collected at new diagnosis, from a patient treated with antithyroid drugs. This chain links TRBV12-3 or TRBV12-4 with TRBJ2-3, with D perhaps TRBD1 (5 bases). The J call is doubtful: the DNA matches TRBJ2-5 better. The origin of this receptor is a female donor with Graves disease. This CDR3 is CSSTRSPGKTQYF. The CDR3 coding sequence is TGTTCCAGCACCCGCTCGCCAGGGAAGACCCAGTACTTC.